This T cell receptor beta chain was captured in a study of beta chain features in type 1 diabetes. Sequenced material consisted of expressed TCRB transcripts (all of the isolated RNA was reverse transcribed). Clones were sequenced by immunoSEQ multiplex PCR, and TCRdb holds only the in-frame ones, with some missing. This sample has 450,000 to 550,000 clones, with approximately 30% found just once. Germline CDR1 and CDR2: SGHRS and YFSETQ. With V trimmed by 2 bases and J by 0 bases, 6 bases remained unmatched. There are 16 residues in the CDR3. This clonotype was sampled from a man aged 18-30 years in good health. J is TRBJ2-7 and V is TRBV5-1; 9 positions match TRBD1. The sequenced sample was naive CD4+ T cells from blood. The chain's CDR3 is CASSLNGQGISYEQYF. The CDR3 DNA reads as TGCGCCAGCAGCTTAAATGGACAGGGGATCTCCTACGAGCAGTACTTC.